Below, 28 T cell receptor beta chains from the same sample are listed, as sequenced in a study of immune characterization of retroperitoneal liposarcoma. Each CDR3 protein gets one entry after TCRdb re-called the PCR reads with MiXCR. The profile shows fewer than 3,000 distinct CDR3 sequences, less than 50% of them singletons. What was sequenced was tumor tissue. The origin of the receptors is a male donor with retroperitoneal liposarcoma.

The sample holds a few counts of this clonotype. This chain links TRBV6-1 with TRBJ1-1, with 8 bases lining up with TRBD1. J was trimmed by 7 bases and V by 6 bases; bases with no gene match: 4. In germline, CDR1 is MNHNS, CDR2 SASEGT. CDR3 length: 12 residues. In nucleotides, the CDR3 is TGTGCCAGCAGGGTAACAGGGGGTGAAGCTTTCTTT. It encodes CASRVTGGEAFF.

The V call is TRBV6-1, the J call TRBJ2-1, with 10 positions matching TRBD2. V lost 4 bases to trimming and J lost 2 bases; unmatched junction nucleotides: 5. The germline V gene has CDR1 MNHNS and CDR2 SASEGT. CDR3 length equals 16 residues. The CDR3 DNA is TGTGCCAGCAGTGCCACTACTAGCGGGGCCTACAATGAGCAGTTCTTC. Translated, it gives CASSATTSGAYNEQFF.

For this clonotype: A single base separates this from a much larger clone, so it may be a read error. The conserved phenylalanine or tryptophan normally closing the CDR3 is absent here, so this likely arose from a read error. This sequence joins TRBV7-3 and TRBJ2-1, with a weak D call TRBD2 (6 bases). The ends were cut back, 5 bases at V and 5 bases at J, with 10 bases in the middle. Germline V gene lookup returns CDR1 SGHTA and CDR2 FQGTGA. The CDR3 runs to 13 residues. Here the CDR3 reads CASSRGGNNEQFC. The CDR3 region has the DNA TGTGCCAGCAGCCGTGGGGGGAACAATGAGCAGTTCTGC.

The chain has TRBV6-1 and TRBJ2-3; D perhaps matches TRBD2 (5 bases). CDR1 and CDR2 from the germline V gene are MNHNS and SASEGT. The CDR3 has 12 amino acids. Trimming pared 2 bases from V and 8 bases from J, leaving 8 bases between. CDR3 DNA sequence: TGTGCCAGCAGTGAACTAGGAGGTACGCAGTATTTT. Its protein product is CASSELGGTQYF.

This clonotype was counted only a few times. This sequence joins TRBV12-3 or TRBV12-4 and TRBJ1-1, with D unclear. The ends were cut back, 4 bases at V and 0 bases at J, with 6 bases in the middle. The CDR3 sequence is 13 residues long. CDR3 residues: CASSYWLNTEAFF. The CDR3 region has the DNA TGTGCCAGCAGTTACTGGTTGAACACTGAAGCTTTCTTT.

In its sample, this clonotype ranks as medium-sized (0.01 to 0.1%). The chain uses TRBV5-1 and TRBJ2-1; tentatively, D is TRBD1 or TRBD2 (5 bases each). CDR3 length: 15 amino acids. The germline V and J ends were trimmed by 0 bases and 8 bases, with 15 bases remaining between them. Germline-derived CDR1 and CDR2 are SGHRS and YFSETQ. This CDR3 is CASSLEWLGTHEQFF. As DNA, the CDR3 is TGCGCCAGCAGCTTGGAGTGGTTGGGGACCCATGAGCAGTTCTTC.

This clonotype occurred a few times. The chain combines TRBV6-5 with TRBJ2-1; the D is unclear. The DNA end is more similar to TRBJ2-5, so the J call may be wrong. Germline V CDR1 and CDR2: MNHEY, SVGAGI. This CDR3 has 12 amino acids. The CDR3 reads CASRWVGETQYF. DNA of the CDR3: TGTGCCAGCAGGTGGGTCGGGGAGACCCAGTACTTC.

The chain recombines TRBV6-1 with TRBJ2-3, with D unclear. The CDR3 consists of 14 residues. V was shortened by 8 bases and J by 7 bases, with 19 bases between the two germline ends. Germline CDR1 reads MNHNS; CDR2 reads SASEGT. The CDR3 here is CASAKRTPGNTQYF. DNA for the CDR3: TGTGCCAGCGCCAAGAGGACCCCAGGAAATACGCAGTATTTT.

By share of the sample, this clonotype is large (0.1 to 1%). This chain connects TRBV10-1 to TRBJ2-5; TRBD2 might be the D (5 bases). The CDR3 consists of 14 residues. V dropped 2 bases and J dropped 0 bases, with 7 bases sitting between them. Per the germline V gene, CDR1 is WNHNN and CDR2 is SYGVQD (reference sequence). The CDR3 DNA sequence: TGCGCCAGCAGTGAGGGAGGAAACCAAGAGACCCAGTACTTC. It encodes CASSEGGNQETQYF.

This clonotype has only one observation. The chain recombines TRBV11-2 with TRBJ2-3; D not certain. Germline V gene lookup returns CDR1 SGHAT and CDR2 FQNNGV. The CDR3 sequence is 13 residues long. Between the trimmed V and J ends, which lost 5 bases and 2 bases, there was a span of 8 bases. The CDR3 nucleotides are TGTGCCAGCAGCGCGCTGGCCACAGATACGCAGTATTTT. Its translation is CASSALATDTQYF.

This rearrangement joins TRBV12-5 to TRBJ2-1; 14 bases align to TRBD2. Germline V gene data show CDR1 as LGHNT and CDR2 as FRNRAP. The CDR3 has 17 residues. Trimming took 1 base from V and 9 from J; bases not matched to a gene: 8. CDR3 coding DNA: TGTGCTAGTGGTTTGGGGGGACTAGCGGGAGTAGGGGGTGAGCAGTTCTTC. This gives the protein CASGLGGLAGVGGEQFF.

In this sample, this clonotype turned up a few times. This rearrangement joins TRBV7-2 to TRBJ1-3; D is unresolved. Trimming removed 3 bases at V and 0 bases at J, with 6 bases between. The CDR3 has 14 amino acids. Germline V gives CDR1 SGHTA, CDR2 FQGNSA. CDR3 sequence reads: CASSLSISGNTIYF. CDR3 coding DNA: TGTGCCAGCAGCTTGAGCATCTCTGGAAACACCATATATTTT.

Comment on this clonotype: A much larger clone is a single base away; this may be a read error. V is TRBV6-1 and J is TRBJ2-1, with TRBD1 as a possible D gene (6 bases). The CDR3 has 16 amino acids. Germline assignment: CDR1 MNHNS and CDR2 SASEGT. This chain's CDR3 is CASSPATGEGEETQLF. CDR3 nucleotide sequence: TGTGCCAGCAGCCCAGCGACAGGAGAGGGAGAGGAGACCCAGTTATTC.

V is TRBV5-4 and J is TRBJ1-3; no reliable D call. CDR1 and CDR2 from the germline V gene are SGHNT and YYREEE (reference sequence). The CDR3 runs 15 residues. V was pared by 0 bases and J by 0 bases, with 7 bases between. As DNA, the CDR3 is TGTGCCAGCAGCTTGGGAAAAGACTCTGGAAACACCATATATTTT. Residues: CASSLGKDSGNTIYF.

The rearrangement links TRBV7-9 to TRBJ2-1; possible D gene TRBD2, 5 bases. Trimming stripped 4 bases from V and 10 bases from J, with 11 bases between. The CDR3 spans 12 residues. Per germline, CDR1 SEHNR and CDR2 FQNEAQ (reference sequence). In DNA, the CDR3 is TGTGCCAGCAGCTCCCCCGGGGTGGAGCAGTTCTTC. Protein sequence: CASSSPGVEQFF.

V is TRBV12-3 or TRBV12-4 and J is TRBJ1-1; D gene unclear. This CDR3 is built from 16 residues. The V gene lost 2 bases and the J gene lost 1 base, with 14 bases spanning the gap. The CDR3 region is CASSLFRQSRNTEAFF. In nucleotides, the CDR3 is TGTGCCAGCAGTTTATTTCGGCAGAGCAGGAACACTGAAGCTTTCTTT.

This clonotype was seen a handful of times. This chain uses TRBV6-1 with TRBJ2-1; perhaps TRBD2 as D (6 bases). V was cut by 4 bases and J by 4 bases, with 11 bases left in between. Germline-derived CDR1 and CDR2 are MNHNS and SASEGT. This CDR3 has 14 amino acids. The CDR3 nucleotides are TGTGCCAGCAGTGTTGGGCGGGGATACAATGAGCAGTTCTTC. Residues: CASSVGRGYNEQFF.

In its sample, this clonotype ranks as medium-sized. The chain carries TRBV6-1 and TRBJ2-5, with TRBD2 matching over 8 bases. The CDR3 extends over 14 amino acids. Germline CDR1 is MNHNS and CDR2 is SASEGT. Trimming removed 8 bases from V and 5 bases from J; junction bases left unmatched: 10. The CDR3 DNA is TGTGCCAGCGGCCTCATAGCGGGATCCGAGACCCAGTACTTC. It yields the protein CASGLIAGSETQYF.

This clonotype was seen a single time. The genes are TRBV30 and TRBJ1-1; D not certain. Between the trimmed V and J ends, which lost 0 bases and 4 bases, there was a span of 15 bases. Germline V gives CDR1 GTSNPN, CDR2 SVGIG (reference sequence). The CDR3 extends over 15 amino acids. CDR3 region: CAWSVHFGESTEAFF. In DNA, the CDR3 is TGTGCCTGGAGTGTACATTTTGGGGAGAGCACTGAAGCTTTCTTT.

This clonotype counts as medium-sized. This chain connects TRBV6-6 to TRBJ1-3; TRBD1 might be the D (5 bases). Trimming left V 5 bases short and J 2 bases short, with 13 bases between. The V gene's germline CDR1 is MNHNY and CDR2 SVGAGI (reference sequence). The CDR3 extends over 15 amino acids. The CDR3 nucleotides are TGTGCCAGCAGTCCTAGGGGTGGCGCTGGAAACACCATATATTTT. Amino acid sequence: CASSPRGGAGNTIYF.

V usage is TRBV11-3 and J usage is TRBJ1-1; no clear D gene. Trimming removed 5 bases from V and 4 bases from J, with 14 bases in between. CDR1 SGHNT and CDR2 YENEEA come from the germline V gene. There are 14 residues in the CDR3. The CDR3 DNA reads TGTGCCAGCAGCCCCGGCGGGGATCTCACTGAAGCTTTCTTT. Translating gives CASSPGGDLTEAFF. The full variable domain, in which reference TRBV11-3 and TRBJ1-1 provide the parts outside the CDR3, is EAGVVQSPRYKIIEKKQPVAFWCNPISGHNTLYWYLQNLGQGPELLIRYENEEAVDDSQLPKDRFSAERLKGVDSTLKIQPAELGDSAVYLCASSPGGDLTEAFFGQGTRLTVV.

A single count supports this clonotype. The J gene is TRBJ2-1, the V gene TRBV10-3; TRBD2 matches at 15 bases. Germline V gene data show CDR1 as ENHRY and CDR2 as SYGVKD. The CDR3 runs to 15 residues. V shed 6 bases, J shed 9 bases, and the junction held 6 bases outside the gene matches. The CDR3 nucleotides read TGTGCCATCAGCGGACTAGCGGGAGGGGTCCCTGAGCAGTTCTTC. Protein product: CAISGLAGGVPEQFF.

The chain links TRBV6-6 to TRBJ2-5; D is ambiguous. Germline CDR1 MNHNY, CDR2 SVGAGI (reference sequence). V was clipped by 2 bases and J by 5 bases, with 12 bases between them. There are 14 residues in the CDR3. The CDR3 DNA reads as TGTGCCAGCAGTTACCTCCGGGCCGTCGAGACCCAGTACTTC. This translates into CASSYLRAVETQYF.

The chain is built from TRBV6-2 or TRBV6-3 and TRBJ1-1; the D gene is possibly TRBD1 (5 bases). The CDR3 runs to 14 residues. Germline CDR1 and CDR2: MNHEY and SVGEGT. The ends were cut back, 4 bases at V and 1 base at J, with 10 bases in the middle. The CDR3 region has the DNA TGTGCCAGCAGTTCCTTGGGGGGGAACACTGAAGCTTTCTTT. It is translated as CASSSLGGNTEAFF.

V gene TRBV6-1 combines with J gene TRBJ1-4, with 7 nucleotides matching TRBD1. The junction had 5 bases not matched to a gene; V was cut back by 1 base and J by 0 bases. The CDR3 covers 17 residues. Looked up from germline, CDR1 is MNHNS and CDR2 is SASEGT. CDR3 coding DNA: TGTGCCAGCAGTGAAGGGACAGGTGCTGCAACTAATGAAAAACTGTTTTTT. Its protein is CASSEGTGAATNEKLFF.

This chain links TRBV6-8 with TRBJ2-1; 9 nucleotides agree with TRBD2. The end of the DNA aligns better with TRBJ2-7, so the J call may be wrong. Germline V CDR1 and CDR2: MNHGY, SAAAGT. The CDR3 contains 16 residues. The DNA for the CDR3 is TGTGCCAGCAGTTACTCGAAGGCTAGCGGGACCAGTGAGCAGTACTTC. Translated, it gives CASSYSKASGTSEQYF.

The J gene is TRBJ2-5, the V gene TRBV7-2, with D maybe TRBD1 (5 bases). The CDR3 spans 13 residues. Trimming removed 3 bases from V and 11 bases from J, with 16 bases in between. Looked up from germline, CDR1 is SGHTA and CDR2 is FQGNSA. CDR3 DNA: TGTGCCAGCAGCTTGGACAACTACAATGAGCAGTACTTC. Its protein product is CASSLDNYNEQYF.

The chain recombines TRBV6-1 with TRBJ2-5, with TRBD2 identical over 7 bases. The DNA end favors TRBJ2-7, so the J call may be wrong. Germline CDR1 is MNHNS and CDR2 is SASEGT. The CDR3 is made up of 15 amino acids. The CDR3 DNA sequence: TGTGCCAGCATGGGGGGGGACCTTTTCTCCTACGAGCAGTACTTC. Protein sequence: CASMGGDLFSYEQYF.